The sample holds a few counts of the clone carrying this TCR beta chain. These data originate in a study of T cells in localized non-small cell lung cancer. The CDR3 is made up of 14 amino acids. V was trimmed by 6 bases and J by 0 bases, leaving 9 bases between them. CDR1 and CDR2 from the germline V gene are SNHLY and FYNNEI. Only in-frame clones appear in the TCRdb table, and some are missing; sequencing was by immunoSEQ multiplex PCR. The sample lists approximately 61,000 clones; just over 85% were seen once. Material: peripheral blood, obtained before any cancer treatment. The chain couples TRBV2 to TRBJ1-3; D ambiguous. This clonotype originated in a woman aged 35 to 75 with stage I lung adenocarcinoma. CDR3 protein: CASRLGNSGNTIYF. Written as DNA, the CDR3 is TGTGCCAGCAGGCTGGGTAACTCTGGAAACACCATATATTTT.